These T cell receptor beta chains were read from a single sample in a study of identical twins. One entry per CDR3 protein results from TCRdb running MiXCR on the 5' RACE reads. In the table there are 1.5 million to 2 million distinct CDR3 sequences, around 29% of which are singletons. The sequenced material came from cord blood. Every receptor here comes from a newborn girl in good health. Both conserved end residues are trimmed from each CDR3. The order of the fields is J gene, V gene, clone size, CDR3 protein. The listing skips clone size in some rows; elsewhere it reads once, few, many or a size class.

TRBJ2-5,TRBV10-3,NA,AISESSGQEAQY
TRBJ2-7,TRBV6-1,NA,ASSEAGFAYEQY
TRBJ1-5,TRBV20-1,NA,SARALTGTLNSNQPQH
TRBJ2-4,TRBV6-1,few,ASTLTEGSANIQY
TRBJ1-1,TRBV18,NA,ASSPRDNPNTEAF
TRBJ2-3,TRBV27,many,ASRTGNTDTQY
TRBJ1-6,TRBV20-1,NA,SARSTGGNSPPH
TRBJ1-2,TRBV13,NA,ASSWRGDYGYT
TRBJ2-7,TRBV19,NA,ASSIGPTSFNEQY
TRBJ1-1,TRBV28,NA,ASRRTGSMNTEAF
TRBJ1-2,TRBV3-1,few,ASSLYRVGYGYT
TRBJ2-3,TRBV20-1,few,SARKLLYTDTQY
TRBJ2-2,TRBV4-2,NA,ASSGLAGGSGELF
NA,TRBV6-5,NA,ASSYSRLAGLDEQY
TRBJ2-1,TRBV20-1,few,SAHRYRGVSYNEQF